The present T cell receptor beta chain was sequenced within a study of blood T cell repertoires in COVID-19. Study in general: The United States, Italy and Spain provided the acute and convalescent COVID-19 samples. PBMCs, B-cell-depleted T cells, or T cells were the source of the cDNA or gDNA that made up the material.

Measured with immunoSEQ multiplex PCR; TCRdb has only the in-frame clones, and not every one. The sample carries roughly 250,000 clones, around nine tenths recorded once. This clone was picked up one time. The receptor was derived from a woman between 50 and 59 years old who had recovered from COVID-19. The sample comprised PBMCs or T cells enriched from blood (not recorded which).

The CDR3 here is CAISEGTGSSYEQYF. CDR3 bases: TGTGCCATCAGTGAGGGGACAGGGTCCTCCTACGAGCAGTACTTC. The chain uses TRBV10-3 and TRBJ2-7; 9 nucleotides align to TRBD1. Germline CDR1 reads ENHRY; CDR2 reads SYGVKD. V trimming: 2 bases; J trimming: 0 bases; junction bases outside the gene matches: 2. The CDR3 contains 15 residues.